In its sample, the clone carrying this T cell receptor (beta chain) was seen a few times. This sample stems from a study of human T cells and chemical hapten exposure. TCRdb recomputed calls from the 5' RACE reads with MiXCR, one row per CDR3 protein. The table lists around 100,000 distinct CDR3 sequences, 19% of them singletons. Whole blood, unfractionated, served as the material for total RNA extraction. The clonotype comes from a human donor in good health.

The chain's CDR3 is CASSLVKSGTGSTDTQYF. The CDR3 DNA follows: TGCGCCAGCAGCTTGGTCAAGTCCGGAACGGGAAGCACAGATACGCAGTATTTT. V and J are TRBV5-1 and TRBJ2-3; D possibly corresponds to TRBD2 (5 bases). V shed 0 bases and J shed 0 bases, with 17 bases lying between them. From germline, CDR1 is SGHRS and CDR2 YFSETQ. There are 18 residues in the CDR3.